The 17 T cell receptor beta chains listed next were all sequenced from one sample in a study of neurological immune-mediated disorders. TCRdb recomputed calls from the 5' RACE reads with MiXCR, one row per CDR3 protein. The data contain 43,000 or so distinct CDR3 sequences, 13% of them singletons. As for time point: longitudinal time-point 3. Material: PBMCs. The receptors come from a man in his thirties or forties in good health.

This clonotype was picked up many times. The rearrangement uses TRBV5-5 and TRBJ1-4; D gene uncertain. Trimming removed 0 bases at V and 3 bases at J, with 6 bases between. Germline CDR1 and CDR2: SGHKS and YYEKEE (reference sequence). This CDR3 spans 14 amino acids. CDR3 protein: CASSLGWANEKLFF. The CDR3 region has the DNA TGTGCCAGCAGCTTGGGTTGGGCTAATGAAAAACTGTTTTTT.

This clonotype came up many times. This chain joins TRBV7-2 and TRBJ2-5; 10 positions match TRBD2. Germline CDR1 is SGHTA and CDR2 is FQGNSA. The CDR3 totals 15 residues. V lost 3 bases to trimming and J lost 5 bases; unmatched junction nucleotides: 6. The CDR3 nucleotides are TGTGCCAGCAGCTTCCTTAGCGGGAGGAAGGAGACCCAGTACTTC. Its translation is CASSFLSGRKETQYF.

This clonotype appeared many times. This CDR3 is CASSLDGYDTDTQYF. In DNA form, the CDR3 reads TGCGCCAGCAGCTTGGATGGGTACGACACAGATACGCAGTATTTT. This rearrangement joins TRBV5-1 to TRBJ2-3; the D is unclear. V lost 0 bases and J lost 2, with 10 bases in between. This CDR3 has 15 amino acids. Germline CDR1 reads SGHRS; CDR2 reads YFSETQ.

This clonotype was seen many times. The chain combines TRBV27 with TRBJ1-6; perhaps TRBD1 as D (5 bases). V lost 6 bases to trimming and J lost 10 bases, with 19 bases between them. Germline V gene lookup returns CDR1 MNHEY and CDR2 SMNVEV (reference sequence). The CDR3 runs to 15 residues. The DNA of the CDR3 is TGTGCCAGCAGGGCCGGGACGCTAAGTATATCACCCCTCCACTTT. Protein product: CASRAGTLSISPLHF.

This clonotype came up many times. The rearrangement links TRBV5-1 to TRBJ2-5, with 11 bases aligning to TRBD2. J was trimmed by 2 bases and V by 0 bases; bases with no gene match: 15. There are 20 residues in the CDR3. Germline V gene lookup returns CDR1 SGHRS and CDR2 YFSETQ. Here the CDR3 reads CASSLAGMTSGTAQQETQYF. CDR3 bases: TGCGCCAGCAGCTTGGCCGGAATGACTAGCGGGACAGCCCAACAAGAGACCCAGTACTTC.

This clonotype occurred many times. This sequence joins TRBV13 and TRBJ2-2; D remains ambiguous. This CDR3 contains 15 residues. CDR1 is PRHDT and CDR2 is FYEKMQ in the germline V gene (reference sequence). V gave up 3 bases and J gave up 4 bases, with 12 bases separating them. The CDR3 is CASSLIRQPTGELFF. As DNA, the CDR3 is TGTGCCAGCAGCTTGATTAGGCAACCCACCGGGGAGCTGTTTTTT.

The table lists this clonotype with many counts. The chain combines TRBV3-1 with TRBJ2-5; the D gene is possibly TRBD2 (6 bases). CDR3 length: 14 amino acids. The germline V and J ends were trimmed by 0 bases and 4 bases, with 9 bases remaining between them. The germline CDR1 and CDR2 sequences are LGHDT and YNNKEL (reference sequence). This chain's CDR3 is CASSQEGGVETQYF. CDR3 DNA sequence: TGTGCCAGCAGCCAAGAGGGGGGAGTAGAGACCCAGTACTTC.

The V and J genes are TRBV15 and TRBJ2-7; 9 positions match TRBD2. Per germline, CDR1 LNHNV and CDR2 YYDKDF (reference sequence). V lost 8 bases and J lost 4; bases outside the gene matches: 18. The CDR3 has 17 residues. CDR3 sequence (DNA): TGTGCCACCGCCATGACCGTGGGGCGGGAGGGCCGGTACGAGCAGTACTTC. Protein product: CATAMTVGREGRYEQYF.

V and J are TRBV12-2 and TRBJ2-2; the DNA was not compared with TRBD2, the D call given in the table. TRBV12-2 is a pseudogene. This CDR3 has 19 amino acids. The CDR3 reads CASLRGSSWTKPKPGELFF. CDR3 nucleotides: TGTGCAAGTCTCCGGGGGTCTAGCTGGACCAAACCGAAGCCCGGGGAGCTGTTTTTT.

This clonotype has a count of ten or more. The chain carries TRBV4-2 and TRBJ2-7; D not certain. The V end was cut by 0 bases, the J end by 2 bases, with 11 bases between. The V gene's germline CDR1 is LGHNA and CDR2 YNFKEQ. The CDR3 consists of 15 residues. This chain's CDR3 is CASSQDEERPYEQYF. CDR3 DNA: TGTGCCAGCAGCCAAGATGAAGAGCGCCCCTACGAGCAGTACTTC.

At least ten counts were recorded for this clonotype. The genes are TRBV4-2 and TRBJ2-3; D remains unclear. Germline values: CDR1 LGHNA, CDR2 YNFKEQ. This CDR3 contains 16 residues. V was trimmed by 1 base and J by 1 base, leaving 12 bases between them. The CDR3 DNA follows: TGTGCCAGCAGCCAAGTAACTACCGAGGGCACAGATACGCAGTATTTT. Translating it yields CASSQVTTEGTDTQYF.

V usage is TRBV5-1 and J usage is TRBJ2-7; 9 bases fit TRBD1. Germline assignment: CDR1 SGHRS and CDR2 YFSETQ. V was clipped by 4 bases and J by 3 bases; unmatched bases: 8. This CDR3 has 15 amino acids. The CDR3 bases are TGCGCCAGCAGCCCACGGGGACAGGGATTCTACGAGCAGTACTTC. It is translated as CASSPRGQGFYEQYF.

There are a few counts of this clonotype. The chain carries TRBV18 and TRBJ2-5; 7 nucleotides align to TRBD1. V was pared by 0 bases and J by 5 bases, with 12 bases of the junction left unmatched. The CDR3 is made up of 17 amino acids. Germline-derived CDR1 and CDR2 are KGHSH and LQKENI. The CDR3 region is CASSPPSGTADRETQYF. CDR3 DNA sequence: TGTGCCAGCTCACCACCTTCCGGGACAGCGGACCGGGAGACCCAGTACTTC.

The rearrangement joins TRBV7-9 to TRBJ2-1; tentatively, D is TRBD2 (6 bases). Germline assignment: CDR1 SEHNR and CDR2 FQNEAQ (reference sequence). V was trimmed by 1 base and J by 7 bases, leaving 14 bases between them. The CDR3 spans 15 residues. The CDR3 sequence: CASSLDSRAGNEQFF. The CDR3 DNA follows: TGTGCCAGCAGCTTAGACAGTCGAGCGGGTAATGAGCAGTTCTTC.

This clonotype was counted many times. This chain joins TRBV20-1 and TRBJ2-5; 12 positions match TRBD1. Germline CDR1 and CDR2: DFQATT and SNEGSKA (reference sequence). The CDR3 contains 17 residues. The trim removed 3 bases at V and 1 base at J, leaving 9 bases unmatched. The CDR3 spells CSASPPGTGGGQETQYF. DNA of the CDR3: TGCAGTGCTAGCCCCCCGGGGACAGGGGGCGGCCAAGAGACCCAGTACTTC.

Only a few counts were recorded for this clonotype. This rearrangement joins TRBV19 to TRBJ2-1; D is unclear. CDR3 length: 16 amino acids. V shed 1 base and J shed 4 bases, with 14 bases lying between them. Looked up from germline, CDR1 is LNHDA and CDR2 is SQIVND (reference sequence). DNA for the CDR3: TGTGCCAGTAGTATAGGCCCAGCCCCCTTTTACAATGAGCAGTTCTTC. Translation gives CASSIGPAPFYNEQFF.

This clonotype appeared many times. The rearrangement joins TRBV6-1 to TRBJ1-5; no clear D gene. The V end lost 1 base, the J end lost 9 bases, and 10 bases lay between the germline ends. Germline loops: CDR1 MNHNS, CDR2 SASEGT. This CDR3 has 13 residues. DNA of the CDR3: TGTGCCAGCAGTGAAGGCCCCCTACGGCCCCAGCATTTT. Translation: CASSEGPLRPQHF.